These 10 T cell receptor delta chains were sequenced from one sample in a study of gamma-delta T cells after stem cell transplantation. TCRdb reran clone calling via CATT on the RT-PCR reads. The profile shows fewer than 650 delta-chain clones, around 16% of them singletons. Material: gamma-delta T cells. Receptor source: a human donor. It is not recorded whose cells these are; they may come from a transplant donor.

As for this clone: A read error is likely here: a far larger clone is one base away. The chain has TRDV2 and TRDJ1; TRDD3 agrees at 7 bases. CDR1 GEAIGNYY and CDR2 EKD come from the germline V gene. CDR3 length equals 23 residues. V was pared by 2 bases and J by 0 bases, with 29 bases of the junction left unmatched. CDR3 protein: CACDIVRPNGGSLGIDYTDKLIF. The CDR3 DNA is TGTGCCTGTGACATCGTCCGTCCTAATGGAGGCTCACTGGGGATAGACTACACCGATAAACTCATCTTT.

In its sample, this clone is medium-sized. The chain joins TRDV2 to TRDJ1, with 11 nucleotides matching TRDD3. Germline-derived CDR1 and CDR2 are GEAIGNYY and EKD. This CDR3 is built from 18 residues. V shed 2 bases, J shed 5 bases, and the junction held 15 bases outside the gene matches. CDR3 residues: CACDSVRFGGYASDKLIF. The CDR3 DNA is TGTGCCTGTGACAGCGTTAGATTTGGGGGATACGCGAGTGATAAACTCATCTTT.

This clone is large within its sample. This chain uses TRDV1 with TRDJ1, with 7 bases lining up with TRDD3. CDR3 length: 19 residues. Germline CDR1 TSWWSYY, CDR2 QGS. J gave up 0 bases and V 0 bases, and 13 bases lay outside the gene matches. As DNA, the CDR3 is TGTGCTCTTGGGGAACTAACTGGGGCCCTACAATGGTACACCGATAAACTCATCTTT. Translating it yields CALGELTGALQWYTDKLIF.

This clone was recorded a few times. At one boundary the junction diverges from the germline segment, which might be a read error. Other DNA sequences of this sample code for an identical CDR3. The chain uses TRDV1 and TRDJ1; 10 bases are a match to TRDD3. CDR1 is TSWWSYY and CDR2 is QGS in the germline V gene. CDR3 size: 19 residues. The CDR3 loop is CALGGHGRGIRRDTDKLIF. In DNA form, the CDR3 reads TGCGCTCTTGGGGGTCATGGAAGGGGGATACGTCGGGACACCGATAAACTCATCTTT.

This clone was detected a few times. CDR3 sequence: CACDTLDSLNGVHYTDKLIF. The CDR3 nucleotides are TGTGCCTGTGACACCCTCGATTCCTTAAACGGGGTTCACTACACCGATAAACTCATCTTT. J is TRDJ1 and V is TRDV2; maybe TRDD2 (5 bases). Germline V gene data show CDR1 as GEAIGNYY and CDR2 as EKD. The V gene lost 0 bases and the J gene lost 0 bases, with 25 bases spanning the gap. This CDR3 is 20 amino acids long.

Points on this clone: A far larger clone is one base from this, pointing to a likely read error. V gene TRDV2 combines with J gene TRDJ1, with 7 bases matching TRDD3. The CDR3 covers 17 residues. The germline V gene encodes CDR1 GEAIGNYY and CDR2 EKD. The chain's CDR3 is CSCDTVLGRQQNDKLIF. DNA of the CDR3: TGTTCCTGTGACACCGTACTGGGGCGACAACAAAACGATAAACTCATCTTT.

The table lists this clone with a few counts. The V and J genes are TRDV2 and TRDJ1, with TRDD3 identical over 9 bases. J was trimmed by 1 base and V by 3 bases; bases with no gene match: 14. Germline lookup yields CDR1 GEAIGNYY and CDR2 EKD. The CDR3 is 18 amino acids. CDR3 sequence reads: CACDPLLGDPSCTDKLIF. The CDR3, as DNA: TGTGCCTGTGACCCCCTACTGGGGGACCCCTCGTGCACCGATAAACTCATCTTT.

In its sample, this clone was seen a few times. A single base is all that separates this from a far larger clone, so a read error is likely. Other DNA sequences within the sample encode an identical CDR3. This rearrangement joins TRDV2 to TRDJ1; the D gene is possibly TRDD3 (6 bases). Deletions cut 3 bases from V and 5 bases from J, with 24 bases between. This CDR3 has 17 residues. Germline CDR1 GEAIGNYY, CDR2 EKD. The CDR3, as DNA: TGTGCCTGTGACCGATTACCGTTGGGGGTCTCCGAGGATAAACTCATCTTT. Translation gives CACDRLPLGVSEDKLIF.

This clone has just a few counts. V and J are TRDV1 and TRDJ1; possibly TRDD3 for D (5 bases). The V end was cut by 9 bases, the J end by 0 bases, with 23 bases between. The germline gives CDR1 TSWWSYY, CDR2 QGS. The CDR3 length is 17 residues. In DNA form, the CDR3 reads TGTGCTCTGAGGGGTCCTTTCAAACTGGTGTACACCGATAAACTCATCTTT. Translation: CALRGPFKLVYTDKLIF.

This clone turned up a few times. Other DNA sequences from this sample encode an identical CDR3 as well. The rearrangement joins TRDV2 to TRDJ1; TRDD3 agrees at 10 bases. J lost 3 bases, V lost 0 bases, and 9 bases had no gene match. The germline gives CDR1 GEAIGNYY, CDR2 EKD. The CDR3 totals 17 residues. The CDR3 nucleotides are TGTGCCTGTGACACCGTGGGGGGATACGCGCTGGCCGATAAACTCATCTTT. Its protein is CACDTVGGYALADKLIF.